Following are 21 T cell receptor beta chains from one sample sequenced in a study of blood T cell repertoires in COVID-19. The assay was immunoSEQ multiplex PCR, and TCRdb's table has in-frame clones only and misses some. The data contain 41,000 or so clones, 70% to 90% of them singletons. Sequenced input: peripheral blood. The source is a man aged 55-75 years with acute or convalescent COVID-19.

This clone was observed a single time. The V call is TRBV19, the J call TRBJ2-7, with 10 positions matching TRBD1. CDR3 size: 14 residues. V trimming: 6 bases; J trimming: 5 bases; junction bases outside the gene matches: 7. The germline gives CDR1 LNHDA, CDR2 SQIVND (reference sequence). CDR3 coding DNA: TGTGCCAGTAGAACCGGGACAGGGGTCCACGAGCAGTACTTC. Translated: CASRTGTGVHEQYF.

V usage is TRBV19 and J usage is TRBJ1-5, with no clear D. The CDR3 totals 15 residues. V gave up 2 bases and J gave up 5 bases, with 13 bases separating them. Looked up from germline, CDR1 is LNHDA and CDR2 is SQIVND (reference sequence). The CDR3 DNA is TGTGCCAGTAGTATAACCCGAGATGAGTATCAGCCCCAGCATTTT. It specifies CASSITRDEYQPQHF.

The gene calls are TRBV5-1 and TRBJ2-7, with 8 bases lining up with TRBD1. Per the germline V gene, CDR1 is SGHRS and CDR2 is YFSETQ. The V gene end was trimmed by 2 bases and the J gene end by 2 bases; junction bases not matched to a gene: 3. CDR3 size: 14 residues. DNA for the CDR3: TGCGCCAGCAGCTTTGGGACAGGAGCCTACGAGCAGTACTTC. Translation: CASSFGTGAYEQYF.

As regards this clone: One end of the junction fails to match germline, which may point to a read error. The CDR3 coding sequence is TGTGCCAGCTCAACACCCCCTCGGGGAACCGAGCAGTTCTTC. It is translated as CASSTPPRGTEQFF. The genes are TRBV18 and TRBJ2-1; TRBD2 is a possible D gene (5 bases). Germline CDR1 KGHSH, CDR2 LQKENI. This CDR3 is 14 amino acids long.

V and J are TRBV7-3 and TRBJ1-2, with 8 positions matching TRBD1. With V trimmed by 6 bases and J by 2 bases, 11 bases remained unmatched. Germline values: CDR1 SGHTA, CDR2 FQGTGA. This CDR3 region has 16 residues. The CDR3 DNA reads as TGTGCCAGCAGTTTCTGGGACAGGACCTTCAACTATGGCTACACCTTC. It translates to CASSFWDRTFNYGYTF.

The chain carries TRBV4-3 and TRBJ2-5; 9 positions match TRBD2. There are 16 residues in the CDR3. CDR1 LGHNA and CDR2 YSLEER come from the germline V gene. The ends lost 0 bases at V and 4 bases at J; junction bases unmatched: 6. CDR3 protein: CASSQDRGGGGETQYF. CDR3 sequence (DNA): TGCGCCAGCAGCCAAGACCGCGGGGGGGGAGGAGAGACCCAGTACTTC.

This chain links TRBV6-2 or TRBV6-3 with TRBJ1-1; 9 bases are a match to TRBD1. Germline V lookup: CDR1 MNHEY, CDR2 SVGEGT. Losses at the gene ends were 4 bases for V and 3 bases for J; bases not matched to a gene: 24. The CDR3 runs 21 residues. This CDR3 is CASSLLLTGTGFFYRDTEAFF. The CDR3 bases are TGTGCCAGCAGTTTACTTCTCACCGGGACAGGGTTTTTTTATCGAGACACTGAAGCTTTCTTT.

Points on this clone: Additional DNA sequences in this sample encode the identical CDR3. This chain links TRBV5-1 with TRBJ2-7, with 8 positions matching TRBD1. The V gene end was trimmed by 4 bases and the J gene end by 3 bases; junction bases not matched to a gene: 9. Germline CDR1 SGHRS, CDR2 YFSETQ. The CDR3 is made up of 15 amino acids. The CDR3 DNA reads TGCGCCAGCAGCCCGGGCGGGACAGGAATCTACGAGCAGTACTTC. Translation: CASSPGGTGIYEQYF.

This clone came up a few times. V usage is TRBV18 and J usage is TRBJ1-2; D is unclear. This CDR3 has 15 amino acids. V was trimmed by 2 bases and J by 2 bases, leaving 12 bases between them. The germline gives CDR1 KGHSH, CDR2 LQKENI. CDR3: CASSPIRGSNYGYTF. Here the CDR3 DNA reads TGTGCCAGCTCACCAATCCGAGGGTCCAACTATGGCTACACCTTC.

The gene calls are TRBV29-1 and TRBJ2-5; D remains unclear. V lost 4 bases to trimming and J lost 5 bases, with 14 bases between them. Per the germline V gene, CDR1 is SQVTM and CDR2 is ANQGSEA. There are 13 residues in the CDR3. The CDR3 reads CSVGQLMRETQYF. The CDR3 coding sequence is TGCAGCGTTGGTCAACTGATGCGGGAGACCCAGTACTTC.

V usage is TRBV5-1 and J usage is TRBJ2-1, with TRBD2 matching 15 bases. The germline V gene has CDR1 SGHRS and CDR2 YFSETQ. V gave up 3 bases and J gave up 7 bases; unmatched junction bases: 2. There are 15 residues in the CDR3. In DNA form, the CDR3 reads TGCGCCAGCAGCTCCGGGACTAGCGGGGGGAATGAGCAGTTCTTC. Translating it yields CASSSGTSGGNEQFF.

The V and J genes are TRBV30 and TRBJ2-7; TRBD1 is a possible D gene (6 bases). The germline V gene has CDR1 GTSNPN and CDR2 SVGIG (reference sequence). V gave up 2 bases and J gave up 2 bases, with 13 bases separating them. This CDR3 region has 14 residues. The CDR3 nucleotides are TGTGCCTGGAGTTCGGACAGCTATGCCTACGAGCAGTACTTC. It translates to CAWSSDSYAYEQYF. The full variable domain, in which reference TRBV30 and TRBJ2-7 provide the parts outside the CDR3, is SQTIHQWPATLVQPVGSPLSLECTVEGTSNPNLYWYRQAAGRGLQLLFYSVGIGQISSEVPQNLSASRPQDRQFILSSKKLLLSDSGFYLCAWSSDSYAYEQYFGPGTRLTVT.

The CDR3 DNA reads as TGTGCCTGGACCAGGGGCGAAGGCAATCAGCCCCAGCATTTT. This gives the protein CAWTRGEGNQPQHF. The rearrangement links TRBV30 to TRBJ1-5; a possible D gene is TRBD1 (6 bases). This CDR3 contains 14 residues. Germline V lookup: CDR1 GTSNPN, CDR2 SVGIG (reference sequence). V dropped 4 bases and J dropped 2 bases, with 12 bases sitting between them.

The V call is TRBV30, the J call TRBJ1-2; D is possibly TRBD1 (5 bases). The CDR3 has 14 amino acids. V was cut by 5 bases and J by 2 bases, with 15 bases left in between. Looked up from germline, CDR1 is GTSNPN and CDR2 is SVGIG (reference sequence). CDR3 in amino acids: CAWSWGGGNYGYTF. The CDR3 coding sequence is TGTGCCTGGTCCTGGGGGGGAGGAAACTATGGCTACACCTTC. The whole variable domain, remainder taken from reference TRBV30 and TRBJ1-2, is SQTIHQWPATLVQPVGSPLSLECTVEGTSNPNLYWYRQAAGRGLQLLFYSVGIGQISSEVPQNLSASRPQDRQFILSSKKLLLSDSGFYLCAWSWGGGNYGYTFGSGTRLTVV.

V and J are TRBV5-4 and TRBJ1-4; TRBD1 might be the D (6 bases). V was trimmed by 4 bases and J by 0 bases, leaving 13 bases between them. CDR1 SGHNT and CDR2 YYREEE come from the germline V gene (reference sequence). This CDR3 region has 16 residues. CDR3 sequence (DNA): TGTGCCAGCAGCCATAACACAGGGCCAACTAATGAAAAACTGTTTTTT. It translates to CASSHNTGPTNEKLFF.

The rearrangement uses TRBV4-2 and TRBJ1-3; 7 bases match TRBD1. The CDR3 length is 17 residues. V was pared by 1 base and J by 1 base, with 7 bases of the junction left unmatched. Germline-derived CDR1 and CDR2 are LGHNA and YNFKEQ. The DNA for the CDR3 is TGTGCCAGCAGCCAAGCGGAAGGGGGCACTTCTGGAAACACCATATATTTT. Translation gives CASSQAEGGTSGNTIYF.

The V gene is TRBV11-2, the J gene TRBJ2-3; the match to TRBD2 covers 9 bases. This CDR3 is 14 amino acids long. V dropped 8 bases and J dropped 1; count of bases not matched to a gene: 4. The germline V gene has CDR1 SGHAT and CDR2 FQNNGV. The CDR3 coding sequence is TGTGCCAGCCTGGTAGCGGGGGGCACAGATACGCAGTATTTT. Its translation is CASLVAGGTDTQYF.

This chain connects TRBV9 to TRBJ2-6; 7 nucleotides line up with TRBD1. The CDR3 has 17 residues. The germline V gene has CDR1 SGDLS and CDR2 YYNGEE. After removal of 4 bases from V and 0 bases from J, the junction contained 7 bases not matched to a gene. In DNA, the CDR3 is TGTGCCAGCAGCTTTGGACAGGCCCACTCTGGGGCCAACGTCCTGACTTTC. Residues: CASSFGQAHSGANVLTF.

This clone occurred a few times. The CDR3 reads CAVPTGQETQYF. In nucleotides, the CDR3 is TGTGCCGTCCCCACAGGGCAAGAGACCCAGTACTTC. V is TRBV10-3 and J is TRBJ2-5; tentatively, D is TRBD1 (6 bases). V shed 11 bases and J shed 2 bases, with 12 bases lying between them. CDR3 length: 12 amino acids. The germline V gene has CDR1 ENHRY and CDR2 SYGVKD.

The genes are TRBV19 and TRBJ1-2; 7 bases agree with TRBD1. Per germline, CDR1 LNHDA and CDR2 SQIVND (reference sequence). There are 13 residues in the CDR3. V was pared by 3 bases and J by 8 bases, with 6 bases of the junction left unmatched. CDR3 DNA sequence: TGTGCCAGTAGTATTGGGACAGTTGGGGGCTACACCTTC. It yields the protein CASSIGTVGGYTF. The full variable domain, with the rest looked up from reference TRBV19 and TRBJ1-2, is DGGITQSPKYLFRKEGQNVTLSCEQNLNHDAMYWYRQDPGQGLRLIYYSQIVNDFQKGDIAEGYSVSREKKESFPLTVTSAQKNPTAFYLCASSIGTVGGYTFGSGTRLTVV.

As DNA, the CDR3 is TGCGCCAGCAGCCAAGATCTGGAGAGGGCTAAAGGTGGCTACACCTTC. It translates to CASSQDLERAKGGYTF. The V call is TRBV4-3, the J call TRBJ1-2; D gene ambiguous. From germline, CDR1 is LGHNA and CDR2 YSLEER. CDR3 size: 16 residues. V gave up 0 bases and J gave up 7 bases, with 18 bases separating them.